This T cell receptor (beta chain) was obtained from a study of CD8 T cells in ankylosing spondylitis. This CDR3 has 14 amino acids. Germline-derived CDR1 and CDR2 are SQVTM and ANQGSEA. V dropped 0 bases and J dropped 2 bases, with 9 bases sitting between them. Regarding the study as a whole: Reportedly, matched ankylosing spondylitis synovial fluid was significantly enriched for disease-linked clones. Some of these motif variants have turned up before, in reports on reactive arthritis synovial fluid and blood.

Concerning this clonotype itself: No antigen is known for it.

TCRdb called the 5' RACE reads again in MiXCR, with one record for every CDR3 protein. Among about 270,000 distinct CDR3 sequences, roughly a third were seen once, and the ten largest hold around 4%. The J gene is TRBJ2-3, the V gene TRBV29-1; D unresolved. This TCR derives from a male donor with ankylosing spondylitis or in good health (not recorded which). Sequenced input: blood, either unsorted or a sorted T cell fraction (not recorded which). CDR3 amino acids: CSVEEGDLTDTQYF. CDR3 coding DNA: TGCAGCGTTGAAGAAGGTGATCTCACAGATACGCAGTATTTT.